The rows below give T cell receptor beta chains drawn from one sample of a study of T cells in localized non-small cell lung cancer. TCRdb's copy holds only in-frame clones and misses some; the assay was immunoSEQ multiplex PCR. The table shows 70,000 to 85,000 clones, with around 85% occurring only once. This specimen was peripheral blood, taken before any cancer treatment. These receptors all come from a female donor at least 60 years old with stage I lung adenocarcinoma. Both conserved end residues are part of each CDR3. Fields, in order: V gene, J gene, D gene, CDR3 protein. A D gene is named only where the DNA matches it firmly.

v_gene: TRBV11-3; j_gene: TRBJ2-7; d_gene: -; CDR3aa: CASSPSSVDEQYF
v_gene: TRBV5-1; j_gene: TRBJ2-5; d_gene: TRBD2; CDR3aa: CASSLAWLADGSETQYF
v_gene: TRBV9; j_gene: TRBJ2-7; d_gene: -; CDR3aa: CASSVDGDEQYF
v_gene: TRBV6-1; j_gene: TRBJ1-1; d_gene: TRBD1; CDR3aa: CASSPLGGRDTEAFF
v_gene: TRBV7-9; j_gene: TRBJ1-2; d_gene: -; CDR3aa: CASSLSGTRSPNYGYTF
v_gene: TRBV7-7; j_gene: TRBJ2-6; d_gene: -; CDR3aa: CASSENGQSRANVLTF
v_gene: TRBV2; j_gene: TRBJ2-7; d_gene: -; CDR3aa: CASMGWDEQYF
v_gene: TRBV27; j_gene: TRBJ2-6; d_gene: -; CDR3aa: CASSLDLAGANVLTF
v_gene: TRBV18; j_gene: TRBJ2-7; d_gene: TRBD1; CDR3aa: CASSDRQGARTNEQYF
v_gene: TRBV7-6; j_gene: TRBJ1-1; d_gene: -; CDR3aa: CASSLVGQQNTEAFF
v_gene: TRBV5-5; j_gene: TRBJ2-5; d_gene: TRBD1; CDR3aa: CASRKTGETQYF
v_gene: TRBV14; j_gene: TRBJ2-2; d_gene: -; CDR3aa: CASSQITNTGELFF
v_gene: TRBV18; j_gene: TRBJ2-6; d_gene: -; CDR3aa: CASSPLQGTSGANVLTF
v_gene: TRBV28; j_gene: TRBJ2-3; d_gene: -; CDR3aa: CASSSPLAHTDTQYF
v_gene: TRBV7-9; j_gene: TRBJ1-1; d_gene: TRBD1; CDR3aa: CASRREDRGSAFF
v_gene: TRBV6-5; j_gene: TRBJ1-5; d_gene: -; CDR3aa: CASSYGDINQPQHF
v_gene: TRBV19; j_gene: TRBJ2-7; d_gene: TRBD1; CDR3aa: CASKPGQGVYEQYF
v_gene: TRBV9; j_gene: TRBJ1-4; d_gene: -; CDR3aa: CASSQQVTGEKLFF
v_gene: TRBV6-1; j_gene: TRBJ2-3; d_gene: -; CDR3aa: CASSTDTQYF
v_gene: TRBV7-3; j_gene: TRBJ2-2; d_gene: -; CDR3aa: CASSLRRAGLGVTGELFF
v_gene: TRBV7-9; j_gene: TRBJ2-3; d_gene: -; CDR3aa: CAVLGLLTDTQYF
v_gene: TRBV7-2; j_gene: TRBJ2-1; d_gene: -; CDR3aa: CASSLARASAYNEQFF
v_gene: TRBV7-8; j_gene: TRBJ2-3; d_gene: TRBD2; CDR3aa: CASSLQLAGVDTQYF
v_gene: TRBV7-8; j_gene: TRBJ1-4; d_gene: -; CDR3aa: CASSRELNEKLFF
v_gene: TRBV4-1; j_gene: TRBJ1-6; d_gene: -; CDR3aa: CASSLITGTISPLHF
v_gene: TRBV9; j_gene: TRBJ1-2; d_gene: -; CDR3aa: CASSVAKFTDHYGYTF
v_gene: TRBV15; j_gene: TRBJ2-1; d_gene: -; CDR3aa: CATSRDLGGRTMKVEQFF
v_gene: TRBV28; j_gene: TRBJ1-6; d_gene: -; CDR3aa: CASIPSIGVSSPLHF
v_gene: TRBV7-9; j_gene: TRBJ1-4; d_gene: -; CDR3aa: CASSPLGEKLFF
v_gene: TRBV28; j_gene: TRBJ2-3; d_gene: TRBD1; CDR3aa: CASGTGDTDTQYF
v_gene: TRBV5-5; j_gene: TRBJ2-7; d_gene: TRBD2; CDR3aa: CASSATSGRAAEQYF
v_gene: TRBV5-1; j_gene: TRBJ2-5; d_gene: TRBD2; CDR3aa: CASSWGTSGDLGEETQYF
v_gene: TRBV2; j_gene: TRBJ2-7; d_gene: TRBD1; CDR3aa: CAGTGGLSYEQYF
v_gene: TRBV11-3; j_gene: TRBJ2-3; d_gene: TRBD2; CDR3aa: CASSLGPGLAGGPTDTQYF
v_gene: TRBV7-2; j_gene: TRBJ2-5; d_gene: -; CDR3aa: CASSLDSYPGETQYF
v_gene: TRBV29-1; j_gene: TRBJ1-4; d_gene: TRBD1; CDR3aa: CSAGGGRGLEKLFF
v_gene: TRBV4-2; j_gene: TRBJ2-3; d_gene: -; CDR3aa: CASSQRRSTDTQYF
v_gene: TRBV4-3; j_gene: TRBJ2-6; d_gene: -; CDR3aa: CASSQDLSSGANVLTF
v_gene: TRBV2; j_gene: TRBJ1-1; d_gene: -; CDR3aa: CASSYLQGYTEAFF